A single sample is the source of the 28 T cell receptor beta chains below, sequenced in a study of blood T cell repertoires in COVID-19. Clones were read by immunoSEQ multiplex PCR, and TCRdb kept only the in-frame ones, dropping some. The sample holds under 250,000 clones; roughly 84% are singletons and the top ten take 3% to 3.5%. Material for sequencing was peripheral blood. These receptors came from a woman aged 25 to 39 who had recovered from COVID-19.

This clone came up once. The rearrangement links TRBV12-3 or TRBV12-4 to TRBJ1-4; D ambiguous. The ends were cut back, 0 bases at V and 10 bases at J, with 9 bases in the middle. The length of the CDR3 is 13 residues. CDR3 nucleotides: TGTGCCAGCAGTTTAGCCCTCGGCGGAAAACTGTTTTTT. It encodes CASSLALGGKLFF.

The J gene is TRBJ2-7, the V gene TRBV28; 11 bases are shared with TRBD2. Germline loops: CDR1 MDHEN, CDR2 SYDVKM. V gave up 7 bases and J gave up 5 bases; unmatched junction bases: 13. The CDR3 extends over 16 amino acids. The CDR3 reads CASTPWGLAARDEQYF. For the CDR3, the DNA is TGTGCCAGCACCCCATGGGGACTAGCGGCCCGCGACGAGCAGTACTTC.

The chain couples TRBV7-2 to TRBJ2-2; 13 bases align to TRBD2. Trimming at V came to 5 bases and at J to 5 bases, leaving 2 bases not matched to a gene. The length of the CDR3 is 15 residues. CDR1 SGHTA and CDR2 FQGNSA come from the germline V gene. The CDR3 bases are TGTGCCAGCAGCCAGGGACTAGCGGGGACCGGGGAGCTGTTTTTT. It is translated as CASSQGLAGTGELFF.

The chain joins TRBV5-6 to TRBJ2-2; maybe TRBD2 (5 bases). CDR3 length: 14 residues. Trimming removed 3 bases at V and 2 bases at J, with 8 bases between. Looked up from germline, CDR1 is SGHDT and CDR2 is YYEEEE. DNA of the CDR3: TGTGCCAGCAGCTGGGGAGACAACACCGGGGAGCTGTTTTTT. It is translated as CASSWGDNTGELFF.

The chain is built from TRBV4-1 and TRBJ1-6, with D unclear. This CDR3 region has 17 residues. Trimming took off 1 base at V and 1 base at J, with 11 bases between the two ends. CDR1 and CDR2 (germline): MGHRA, YSYEKL. CDR3: CASSQAVTGSYNSPLHF. CDR3 nucleotide sequence: TGCGCCAGCAGCCAAGCCGTCACGGGGTCCTATAATTCACCCCTCCACTTT.

As DNA, the CDR3 is TGTGCCAGCAGTTACCCGAGCGAGATTGGTTCGGAGACCCAGTACTTC. Its translation: CASSYPSEIGSETQYF. This rearrangement joins TRBV6-5 to TRBJ2-5; no definite D call. Deletions cut 2 bases from V and 5 bases from J, with 18 bases between. Per germline, CDR1 MNHEY and CDR2 SVGAGI. The CDR3 extends over 16 amino acids.

The V gene is TRBV24-1, the J gene TRBJ2-1; 8 nucleotides match TRBD2. V trimming: 3 bases; J trimming: 5 bases; junction bases outside the gene matches: 8. This CDR3 has 16 residues. Germline assignment: CDR1 KGHDR and CDR2 SFDVKD. CDR3 region: CATSDQAGEADNEQFF. The CDR3 nucleotides are TGTGCCACCAGTGATCAAGCGGGAGAAGCAGACAATGAGCAGTTCTTC.

The chain combines TRBV29-1 with TRBJ2-1, with a tentative D call TRBD2 (6 bases). CDR1 and CDR2 from the germline V gene are SQVTM and ANQGSEA. V lost 0 bases to trimming and J lost 13 bases, with 16 bases between them. The CDR3 sequence is 13 residues long. CDR3 sequence reads: CSVEDWSPGGQFF. The CDR3 nucleotides are TGCAGCGTTGAAGATTGGTCACCCGGGGGACAGTTCTTC.

The rearrangement joins TRBV30 to TRBJ2-1; 14 nucleotides agree with TRBD2. Germline values: CDR1 GTSNPN, CDR2 SVGIG (reference sequence). The J segment lost 10 bases and the V segment lost 2 bases, leaving 7 bases of the junction unmatched. CDR3 length equals 15 residues. DNA for the CDR3: TGTGCCTGGAGTACCTTGGGACTAGCGGGAGTGGAGCAGTTCTTC. Its protein is CAWSTLGLAGVEQFF.

This chain links TRBV5-5 with TRBJ2-7; 8 bases agree with TRBD1. Trimming at V came to 6 bases and at J to 4 bases, leaving 9 bases not matched to a gene. CDR1 and CDR2 (germline): SGHKS, YYEKEE (reference sequence). The CDR3 totals 14 residues. CDR3 sequence (DNA): TGTGCCAGCATCCCCGGGACAGGTTTTTACGAGCAGTACTTC. Protein sequence: CASIPGTGFYEQYF.

This clone was picked up a small number of times. CDR3 DNA: TGTGCCAGTAGTGGAGGACAGCCGATGAACACTGAAGCTTTCTTT. This translates into CASSGGQPMNTEAFF. The chain carries TRBV19 and TRBJ1-1, with D tentatively TRBD1 (6 bases). There are 15 residues in the CDR3. CDR1 is LNHDA and CDR2 is SQIVND in the germline V gene (reference sequence). The V end lost 5 bases, the J end lost 0 bases, and 13 bases lay between the germline ends.

This clone was counted once. The chain has TRBV3-1 (or the pseudogene TRBV3-2) and TRBJ2-1, with 12 bases lining up with TRBD2. The CDR3 runs 17 residues. With 4 bases clipped from V and 5 bases from J, the junction kept 9 bases outside the gene matches. CDR1 and CDR2 from the germline V gene are LGHDT and YNNKEL (reference sequence). CDR3 region: CASSPRLAGGPDNEQFF. CDR3 in DNA: TGTGCCAGCAGCCCGCGGCTAGCGGGAGGGCCGGACAATGAGCAGTTCTTC.

V is TRBV2 and J is TRBJ2-6; D not resolved. V was shortened by 2 bases and J by 4 bases, with 9 bases between the two germline ends. This CDR3 is 15 amino acids long. The V gene's germline CDR1 is SNHLY and CDR2 FYNNEI. The CDR3 DNA is TGTGCCAGCAGTGAACTGCTCGGGGGGGCCAACGTCCTGACTTTC. Translating it yields CASSELLGGANVLTF.

This sequence joins TRBV27 and TRBJ2-7, with D possibly matching TRBD1 (5 bases). CDR3 length equals 12 residues. Deletions cut 5 bases from V and 2 bases from J, with 7 bases between. CDR1 and CDR2 from the germline V gene are MNHEY and SMNVEV (reference sequence). The CDR3 DNA follows: TGTGCCAGCAGTACAGGAACCTACGAGCAGTACTTC. It encodes CASSTGTYEQYF.

The chain combines TRBV3-1 (or the pseudogene TRBV3-2) with TRBJ1-3; D gene unclear. CDR1 and CDR2 from the germline V gene are LGHDT and YNNKEL (reference sequence). Trimming cost V 0 bases and J 7 bases, with 13 bases left between them. The CDR3 sequence is 15 residues long. CDR3 DNA: TGTGCCAGCAGCCAAGATGGAGCCTCTTGGAACACCATATATTTT. Residues: CASSQDGASWNTIYF.

In its sample, this clone ranks as medium-sized. The gene calls are TRBV5-5 and TRBJ1-5; 8 nucleotides line up with TRBD1. CDR3 length equals 15 residues. The germline V gene encodes CDR1 SGHKS and CDR2 YYEKEE (reference sequence). After removal of 2 bases from V and 0 bases from J, the junction contained 1 base not matched to a gene. This CDR3 reads CASSFGQGSNQPQHF. The DNA of the CDR3 is TGTGCCAGCAGCTTCGGACAGGGTAGCAATCAGCCCCAGCATTTT. The full variable domain, in which reference TRBV5-5 and TRBJ1-5 provide the parts outside the CDR3, is DAGVTQSPTHLIKTRGQQVTLRCSPISGHKSVSWYQQVLGQGPQFIFQYYEKEERGRGNFPDRFSARQFPNYSSELNVNALLLGDSALYLCASSFGQGSNQPQHFGDGTRLSIL.

V is TRBV30 and J is TRBJ1-4; TRBD1 matches 9 bases. With V trimmed by 1 base and J by 8 bases, 8 bases remained unmatched. The CDR3 is 15 amino acids. In germline, CDR1 is GTSNPN, CDR2 SVGIG (reference sequence). CDR3 sequence: CAWSAQGQGSEKLFF. CDR3 sequence (DNA): TGTGCCTGGAGTGCCCAGGGACAGGGTAGCGAAAAACTGTTTTTT.

V and J are TRBV30 and TRBJ1-6; D unresolved. From germline, CDR1 is GTSNPN and CDR2 SVGIG (reference sequence). Trimming took 3 bases from V and 9 from J, leaving 15 bases between them. The CDR3 contains 14 residues. In nucleotides, the CDR3 is TGTGCCTGGAGCCTACGGAGACTTGGTTCACCCCTCCACTTT. The encoded protein is CAWSLRRLGSPLHF.

This chain joins TRBV4-2 and TRBJ2-5; 9 bases fit TRBD2. With 4 bases clipped from V and 5 bases from J, the junction kept 11 bases outside the gene matches. Germline V gives CDR1 LGHNA, CDR2 YNFKEQ. The CDR3 covers 16 residues. The CDR3 loop is CASSPRGLAGEETQYF. CDR3 bases: TGTGCCAGCAGCCCGAGGGGGTTAGCGGGAGAGGAGACCCAGTACTTC.

V gene TRBV11-2 combines with J gene TRBJ1-6; possible D gene TRBD1, 5 bases. Trimming pared 0 bases from V and 5 bases from J, leaving 14 bases between. The CDR3 spans 17 residues. CDR1 is SGHAT, CDR2 FQNNGV, per germline. CDR3 DNA: TGTGCCAGCAGCTTAGATCAAAGCAGGGCTGATAATTCACCCCTCCACTTT. Translating gives CASSLDQSRADNSPLHF.

The rearrangement uses TRBV5-4 and TRBJ1-5; the match to TRBD1 covers 7 bases. Germline V gene lookup returns CDR1 SGHNT and CDR2 YYREEE (reference sequence). CDR3 size: 14 residues. Trimming took 4 bases from V and 5 from J; bases not matched to a gene: 6. CDR3 sequence reads: CASSRQGGDQPQHF. DNA of the CDR3: TGTGCCAGCAGCCGACAGGGCGGGGATCAGCCCCAGCATTTT.

This chain joins TRBV28 and TRBJ2-7; possible D gene TRBD1, 6 bases. The CDR3 loop spans 15 amino acids. Germline V gene lookup returns CDR1 MDHEN and CDR2 SYDVKM. The V end lost 8 bases, the J end lost 0 bases, and 17 bases lay between the germline ends. The CDR3 sequence is CASVRGQRTSYEQYF. The CDR3 DNA follows: TGTGCCAGCGTCCGAGGACAGAGGACCTCCTACGAGCAGTACTTC.

CDR3 nucleotide sequence: TGTGCCAGCAGCGTCGAGAGTAGCGGGACAGCCTATTTCAATGAGCAGTTCTTC. This sequence encodes CASSVESSGTAYFNEQFF. The V gene is TRBV9, the J gene TRBJ2-1, with D perhaps matching TRBD2 (8 bases). The CDR3 spans 18 residues. Germline V gives CDR1 SGDLS, CDR2 YYNGEE. V lost 2 bases and J lost 6, with 24 bases in between.

This clone appeared once. The rearrangement uses TRBV6-1 and TRBJ1-1; D not resolved. V lost 2 bases to trimming and J lost 5 bases, with 9 bases between them. The germline V gene has CDR1 MNHNS and CDR2 SASEGT. CDR3 length equals 13 residues. This CDR3 is CASSEWEDTEAFF. The CDR3 DNA reads as TGTGCCAGCAGTGAATGGGAGGATACTGAAGCTTTCTTT.

This chain connects TRBV2 to TRBJ1-4; tentative D call: TRBD1 (5 bases). The V gene's germline CDR1 is SNHLY and CDR2 FYNNEI. The ends were cut back, 0 bases at V and 8 bases at J, with 19 bases in the middle. The CDR3 runs 17 residues. The CDR3 reads CASSEALGGFTGEKLFF. CDR3 bases: TGTGCCAGCAGTGAAGCGCTGGGGGGGTTCACGGGAGAAAAACTGTTTTTT.

The chain uses TRBV7-3 and TRBJ2-1, with D possibly being TRBD2 (6 bases). The CDR3 covers 14 residues. The germline V and J ends were trimmed by 5 bases and 2 bases, with 10 bases remaining between them. The germline gives CDR1 SGHTA, CDR2 FQGTGA. The CDR3, as DNA: TGTGCCAGCAGCCCCGGGACTCCCTACAATGAGCAGTTCTTC. Amino acids: CASSPGTPYNEQFF.

The chain has TRBV5-1 and TRBJ2-3, with D hard to call. CDR1 is SGHRS, CDR2 YFSETQ, per germline. The CDR3 has 17 residues. The V end lost 5 bases, the J end lost 0 bases, and 19 bases lay between the germline ends. The CDR3 protein is CASRRIPGATSTDTQYF. CDR3 coding DNA: TGCGCCAGCAGACGCATTCCAGGTGCAACTAGCACAGATACGCAGTATTTT.

This sequence joins TRBV11-2 and TRBJ2-3, with TRBD2 identical over 8 bases. V trimming: 4 bases; J trimming: 0 bases; junction bases outside the gene matches: 9. Germline V gene data show CDR1 as SGHAT and CDR2 as FQNNGV. The CDR3 is made up of 17 amino acids. CDR3 nucleotides: TGTGCCAGCAGCTCAAGACCCGGGAGGGAGAGCACAGATACGCAGTATTTT. Its translation: CASSSRPGRESTDTQYF.